The T cell receptor (beta chain) under discussion was sequenced for a study of regulatory T cells in long-lasting Graves disease. Time point meaning: newly diagnosed GD, antithyroid drugs for less than 3 months. Isolated PBMC RNA provided the starting material for the TCR library. Study-wide results and limits: Repertoires from persistent disease leaned toward TRBV28, TRBJ1-2 and TRBJ2-5. Persistent patients shared more public clonotypes (2,741) than newly diagnosed patients (approximately 1,000).

This clonotype was counted at least ten times. The antigen is not known. Between the trimmed V and J ends, which lost 5 bases and 3 bases, there was a span of 16 bases. This CDR3 has 15 amino acids. CDR1 is SGHNT and CDR2 is YENEEA in the germline V gene. Building of the TCR beta libraries involved iRepertoire HTBI primers and Arm-PCR of CDR3 regions. Each CDR3 protein is one row after TCRdb ran MiXCR on the multiplex PCR reads. The sample holds hundreds of thousands of distinct CDR3 sequences, around 16% seen once. These sequences were also reported in another study, on T cells in Graves' hyperthyroidism and ophthalmopathy. As reported in that work: Using the HTBI primer set, a first-round RT-PCR was run on the TCR CDR3. A 13 V-J signature model discriminated ophthalmopathy versus stable hyperthyroidism.

The V gene is TRBV11-3, the J gene TRBJ2-5; the D call may be TRBD1 or TRBD2 (5 bases each). The TCR was taken from a woman aged 35-65 years with Graves disease. This specimen was peripheral blood mononuclear cells (PBMCs), taken at new diagnosis, from a patient treated with antithyroid drugs. The CDR3 loop is CASSHRFGAEETQYF. Written as DNA, the CDR3 is TGTGCCAGCAGCCATAGGTTCGGGGCAGAAGAGACCCAGTACTTC.